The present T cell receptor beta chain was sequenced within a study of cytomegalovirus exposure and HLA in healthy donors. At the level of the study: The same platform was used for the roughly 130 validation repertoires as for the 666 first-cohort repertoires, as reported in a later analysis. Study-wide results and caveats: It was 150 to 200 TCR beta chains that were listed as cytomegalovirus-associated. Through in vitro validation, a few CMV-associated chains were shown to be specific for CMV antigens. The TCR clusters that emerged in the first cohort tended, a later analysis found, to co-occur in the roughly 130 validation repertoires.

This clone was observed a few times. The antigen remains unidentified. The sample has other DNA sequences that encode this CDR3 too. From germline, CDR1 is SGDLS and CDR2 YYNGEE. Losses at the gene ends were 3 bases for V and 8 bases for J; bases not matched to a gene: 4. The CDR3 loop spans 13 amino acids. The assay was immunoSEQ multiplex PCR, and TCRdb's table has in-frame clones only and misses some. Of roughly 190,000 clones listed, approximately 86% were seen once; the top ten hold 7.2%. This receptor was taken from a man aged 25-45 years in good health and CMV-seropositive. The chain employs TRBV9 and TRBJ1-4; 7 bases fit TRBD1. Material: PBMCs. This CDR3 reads CASSATGSEKLFF. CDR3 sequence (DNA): TGTGCCAGCAGCGCGACAGGGTCAGAAAAACTGTTTTTT. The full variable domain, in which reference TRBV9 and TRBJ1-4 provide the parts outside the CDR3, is DSGVTQTPKHLITATGQRVTLRCSPRSGDLSVYWYQQSLDQGLQFLIQYYNGEERAKGNILERFSAQQFPDLHSELNLSSLELGDSALYFCASSATGSEKLFFGSGTQLSVL.